Listed below are T cell receptor beta chains from one sample, sequenced in a study of T-cell reconstitution after alpha-beta-depleted transplantation in children. TCRdb redid the calling of the PCR reads with MiXCR, one entry per CDR3 protein. The table records some 500,000 distinct CDR3 sequences, about 31% of them present only once. Source: PBMCs from the stem cell graft donor, taken from the stem cell graft. These receptors were obtained from a human donor who donated a stem cell graft to a child with aplastic anemia. The CDR3 runs from the conserved cysteine through the conserved F or W. The D gene is left open where the match is weak. Expanded clones get a size class; other rows say once, few or many, or leave the size out.

>NA|NA|TRBV7-2|TRBJ2-3
TGTGCCAGCAGCTTCCGGAGGAGAGCAGATACGCAGTATTTT
CASSFRRRADTQYF
>NA|NA|TRBV20-1|TRBJ1-3
TGCAGTTCTAGAGACCCCGGGACCGATGGAAACACCATATATTTT
CSSRDPGTDGNTIYF
>NA|NA|TRBV6-2/TRBV6-3|TRBJ1-5
TGTGCCAGCAGTTACTCGAGGGTGGATCAGCCCCAGCATTTT
CASSYSRVDQPQHF
>NA|few|TRBV5-1|TRBJ2-1
TGCGCCAGCAGCTCGGGGACTCCAAATTCCTACAATGAGCAGTTCTTC
CASSSGTPNSYNEQFF
>NA|NA|TRBV2|TRBJ2-2
TGTGCCAGCAGTGATGTGGAGACCGGGGAGCTGTTTTTT
CASSDVETGELFF
>NA|NA|TRBV25-1|TRBJ2-1
TGTGCCAGCAGTGCCCAGGGGATGGAACTCTACAATGAGCAGTTCTTC
CASSAQGMELYNEQFF
>NA|NA|TRBV20-1|TRBJ1-5
TGCAGTGCTAGCGTAATGGGGTCGCGACAGCCCCAGCATTTT
CSASVMGSRQPQHF
>TRBD2|NA|TRBV20-1|TRBJ2-1
TGCAGTGCTACTAGCGGGAGGGCCTATGAGCAGTTCTTC
CSATSGRAYEQFF
>NA|NA|TRBV29-1|TRBJ2-1
TGCAGCGTTGAGGGAGTCGGGCTAGAATACAATGAGCAGTTCTTC
CSVEGVGLEYNEQFF
>NA|few|TRBV5-6|TRBJ2-7
TGTGCCAGCAGCTTGGAGTGGACCCCCTGGGAGCAGTACTTC
CASSLEWTPWEQYF
>TRBD2|few|TRBV28|TRBJ2-1
TGTGCCAGCCGTTTTCGGGTAGCGGGAGGGCCCCCCTACAATGAGCAGTTCTTC
CASRFRVAGGPPYNEQFF
>TRBD1|NA|TRBV6-2/TRBV6-3|TRBJ1-5
TGTGCCAGCAGTTACCTGATACAGGGGAATCAGCCCCAGCATTTT
CASSYLIQGNQPQHF
>NA|NA|TRBV6-2/TRBV6-3|TRBJ1-2
TGTGCCAGCAGAATAATGTCATATGGCTACACCTTC
CASRIMSYGYTF
>TRBD1|NA|TRBV20-1|TRBJ2-1
TGCAGTGCTTCCGGGACAGGGAATGGAGTCAATGAGCAGTTCTTC
CSASGTGNGVNEQFF
>NA|NA|TRBV9|TRBJ2-5
TGTGCCAGCAGCGTAGCTGGCGCGGTGAAAGAGACCCAGTACTTC
CASSVAGAVKETQYF
>TRBD2|few|TRBV9|TRBJ2-2
TGTGCCAGCAGCGCCCGACTAGCGGAGGGGGAGCTGTTTTTT
CASSARLAEGELFF